The 12 T cell receptor beta chains presented below share a single source sample, sequenced in a study of cytomegalovirus exposure and HLA in healthy donors listed by TCRdb under 2017. The library was built by means of the immunoSEQ multiplex PCR assay. For the multiplex PCR, a mixture combining 60 forward primers for TCR Vbeta segments and 13 reverse primers for TCR Jbeta segments was used. The table was pulled from immuneACCESS by TCRdb, which kept in-frame rearrangements only. Such tables lose some clones; where checked, under half of the loss comes from unresolved V genes, and the rest has no known cause. Present in this sample are under 200,000 clones, roughly 80% of which were seen just once. Approximately 1.3% of the sample is taken by the ten largest. Sequences were obtained from PBMCs. The receptor set was obtained from a young man in good health and CMV-seronegative.

V and J are TRBV29-1 and TRBJ1-1; the match to TRBD1 covers 9 bases. From germline, CDR1 is SQVTM and CDR2 ANQGSEA. The CDR3 covers 15 residues. V shed 3 bases, J shed 3 bases, and the junction held 8 bases outside the gene matches. The CDR3 protein is CSVDQTGGRDTEAFF. CDR3 in DNA: TGCAGCGTTGACCAGACAGGGGGTAGGGACACTGAAGCTTTCTTT.

V gene TRBV11-2 combines with J gene TRBJ2-1; D uncertain. Per the germline V gene, CDR1 is SGHAT and CDR2 is FQNNGV. Between the trimmed V and J ends, which lost 4 bases and 11 bases, there was a span of 21 bases. The CDR3 is 15 amino acids. The CDR3 nucleotides are TGTGCCAGCAGCTCTATCGAGACTTTCGGTAATAAGCAGTTCTTC. Its protein product is CASSSIETFGNKQFF. The full variable domain, its missing parts supplied by reference TRBV11-2 and TRBJ2-1, is EAGVAQSPRYKIIEKRQSVAFWCNPISGHATLYWYQQILGQGPKLLIQFQNNGVVDDSQLPKDRFSAERLKGVDSTLKIQPAKLEDSAVYLCASSSIETFGNKQFFGPGTRLTVL.

In its sample, this clone was seen once. The chain has TRBV9 and TRBJ1-1; D is unresolved. V dropped 6 bases and J dropped 5 bases, with 17 bases sitting between them. Germline CDR1 is SGDLS and CDR2 is YYNGEE. CDR3 length: 14 amino acids. This CDR3 reads CASTLGRAATEAFF. The DNA of the CDR3 is TGTGCCAGCACCCTAGGGAGGGCAGCGACTGAAGCTTTCTTT.

The chain uses TRBV5-6 and TRBJ1-1; D remains ambiguous. The CDR3 has 14 amino acids. Germline assignment: CDR1 SGHDT and CDR2 YYEEEE. V dropped 4 bases and J dropped 5 bases, with 15 bases sitting between them. The CDR3 DNA sequence: TGTGCCAGCAGCGCGCTGCAGGACTTAACTGAAGCTTTCTTT. This encodes CASSALQDLTEAFF.

The rearrangement joins TRBV6-1 to TRBJ1-1; D gene ambiguous. The CDR3 runs 11 residues. V was pared by 5 bases and J by 11 bases, with 12 bases between. CDR1 and CDR2 (germline): MNHNS, SASEGT. The CDR3 sequence is CASSRPAEAFF. The CDR3 DNA reads as TGTGCCAGCAGTCGTCCCGCCGAGGCTTTCTTT.

This chain connects TRBV10-3 to TRBJ2-7; 7 positions agree with TRBD1. CDR1 and CDR2 (germline): ENHRY, SYGVKD. V gave up 0 bases and J gave up 2 bases; unmatched junction bases: 4. The CDR3 contains 15 residues. The CDR3 sequence: CAISESTGFPYEQYF. CDR3 nucleotides: TGTGCCATCAGTGAGTCGACAGGGTTCCCCTACGAGCAGTACTTC.

The chain carries TRBV4-1 and TRBJ2-3; 9 bases are shared with TRBD2. CDR1 and CDR2 (germline): MGHRA, YSYEKL. The CDR3 covers 17 residues. V was clipped by 1 base and J by 2 bases; unmatched bases: 7. The CDR3: CASSQGIAGVLTDTQYF. CDR3 in DNA: TGCGCCAGCAGCCAAGGGATAGCGGGGGTGCTCACAGATACGCAGTATTTT.

V gene TRBV28 combines with J gene TRBJ1-2; perhaps TRBD1 as D (6 bases). This CDR3 is built from 16 residues. From germline, CDR1 is MDHEN and CDR2 SYDVKM. V lost 5 bases to trimming and J lost 2 bases, with 18 bases between them. The CDR3: CASSPPNREVNYGYTF. CDR3 DNA: TGTGCCAGCAGTCCACCGAACAGGGAAGTAAACTATGGCTACACCTTC.

The genes are TRBV7-2 and TRBJ2-7; a possible D gene is TRBD2 (5 bases). The germline gives CDR1 SGHTA, CDR2 FQGNSA. The CDR3 length is 13 residues. Deletions cut 4 bases from V and 4 bases from J, with 11 bases between. The CDR3: CASSSRRGYEQYF. CDR3 nucleotides: TGTGCCAGCAGCTCCCGCCGAGGGTACGAGCAGTACTTC.

This clone was observed a single time. V gene TRBV14 combines with J gene TRBJ1-1; a weak D match, TRBD1 (5 bases). With 0 bases removed from V and 0 bases from J, the gap between germline ends came to 8 bases. The germline CDR1 and CDR2 sequences are SGHDN and FVKESK. The CDR3 runs 15 residues. The CDR3 DNA reads TGTGCCAGCAGCCAAGAGAGACAGATGAACACTGAAGCTTTCTTT. It yields the protein CASSQERQMNTEAFF.

This clone was seen a handful of times. The chain employs TRBV9 and TRBJ2-7; 9 nucleotides align to TRBD2. From germline, CDR1 is SGDLS and CDR2 YYNGEE. V lost 3 bases, J lost 3 bases, and 1 base stayed unmatched. The CDR3 has 13 amino acids. This chain's CDR3 is CASSGTSVYEQYF. The CDR3 region has the DNA TGTGCCAGCAGCGGGACTAGCGTCTACGAGCAGTACTTC.

CDR3 protein: CASSQGTSRETQYF. The CDR3 region has the DNA TGTGCCAGTAGCCAAGGGACTAGCAGGGAGACCCAGTACTTC. The chain uses TRBV19 and TRBJ2-5; TRBD2 aligns across 9 bases. The CDR3 covers 14 residues. V was pared by 6 bases and J by 5 bases, with 7 bases of the junction left unmatched. From germline, CDR1 is LNHDA and CDR2 SQIVND (reference sequence).